This entry lists 29 T cell receptor beta chains sequenced from one sample in a study of CD8+ T cells in alopecia areata. As to treatment: oral pan-JAK inhibitor, 5-10 mg twice daily. In each case, RNA was isolated and then reverse transcribed into cDNA as the sequencing template. TCRdb's table, derived via immunoSEQ multiplex PCR, lists solely in-frame clones and lacks some. Of roughly 200,000 clones listed, 50% to 60% were seen once; the top ten hold approximately 3.4%. The specimen was CD4+ T cells sorted from blood, collected at week 4, from a patient treated with tofacitinib. The receptors here all came from a human donor with alopecia areata.

The CDR3 nucleotides read TGTGCCAGCAGCTTGAACGCAGGGCAGAACACTGAAGCTTTCTTT. Encoded protein: CASSLNAGQNTEAFF. The chain links TRBV5-4 to TRBJ1-1, with D perhaps matching TRBD1 (5 bases). V dropped 1 base and J dropped 1 base, with 11 bases sitting between them. Germline assignment: CDR1 SGHNT and CDR2 YYREEE (reference sequence). This CDR3 contains 15 residues.

V gene TRBV25-1 combines with J gene TRBJ1-2, with 9 bases fitting TRBD1. This CDR3 spans 17 amino acids. Per germline, CDR1 MGHDK and CDR2 SYGVNS. V lost 3 bases and J lost 0; bases outside the gene matches: 8. In DNA form, the CDR3 reads TGTGCCAGCAGTGAGGACAGGGGAGGTAAAGCTAACTATGGCTACACCTTC. It yields the protein CASSEDRGGKANYGYTF.

The gene calls are TRBV5-1 and TRBJ2-5; unclear D gene. V was clipped by 0 bases and J by 3 bases, with 6 bases between them. Germline V gives CDR1 SGHRS, CDR2 YFSETQ. This CDR3 has 13 amino acids. The CDR3 spells CASSLDTEETQYF. The CDR3 DNA reads TGCGCCAGCAGCTTGGACACCGAAGAGACCCAGTACTTC.

This clone appeared a single time. The chain links TRBV30 to TRBJ2-5; D is unclear. V was clipped by 0 bases and J by 5 bases, with 7 bases between them. This CDR3 spans 12 amino acids. The germline V gene encodes CDR1 GTSNPN and CDR2 SVGIG (reference sequence). The CDR3 sequence is CAWSVRWETQYF. The DNA for the CDR3 is TGTGCCTGGAGTGTACGATGGGAGACCCAGTACTTC. The complete variable domain, with remaining parts taken from reference TRBV30 and TRBJ2-5, reads SQTIHQWPATLVQPVGSPLSLECTVEGTSNPNLYWYRQAAGRGLQLLFYSVGIGQISSEVPQNLSASRPQDRQFILSSKKLLLSDSGFYLCAWSVRWETQYFGPGTRLLVL.

This clone was seen a few times. CDR3 region: CAWSVWGADTQYF. DNA of the CDR3: TGTGCCTGGAGTGTCTGGGGAGCAGATACGCAGTATTTT. J is TRBJ2-3 and V is TRBV30; D is perhaps TRBD2 (5 bases). Germline CDR1 GTSNPN, CDR2 SVGIG (reference sequence). This CDR3 has 13 amino acids. With 0 bases removed from V and 4 bases from J, the gap between germline ends came to 8 bases.

This clone appeared a few times. This chain joins TRBV23-1 and TRBJ2-7; 10 bases agree with TRBD1. TRBV23-1 is filed as an ORF, its function uncertain. There are 20 residues in the CDR3. The junction had 15 bases not matched to a gene; V was cut back by 0 bases and J by 1 base. DNA for the CDR3: TGCGCCAGCAGTCAATCGGGGGGACAGGGGCCCTTATTCCTATCCTACGAGCAGTACTTC. Translation: CASSQSGGQGPLFLSYEQYF.

The CDR3 sequence is CASSETGTGREAFF. CDR3 sequence (DNA): TGTGCCAGCAGTGAGACCGGGACAGGTCGTGAAGCTTTCTTT. The rearrangement uses TRBV25-1 and TRBJ1-1; 8 bases match TRBD1. Germline loops: CDR1 MGHDK, CDR2 SYGVNS. This CDR3 has 14 amino acids. J lost 7 bases, V lost 3 bases, and 7 bases had no gene match.

The V call is TRBV2, the J call TRBJ2-5; D is unresolved. The CDR3 has 13 residues. The V end lost 3 bases, the J end lost 5 bases, and 10 bases lay between the germline ends. Germline loops: CDR1 SNHLY, CDR2 FYNNEI. CDR3 DNA: TGTGCCAGCAGTGATGTCGGTGGGGAGACCCAGTACTTC. This encodes CASSDVGGETQYF.

Only a few counts were recorded for this clone. CDR3 amino acids: CASSQDGGRGEKLFF. In DNA form, the CDR3 reads TGCGCCAGCAGCCAAGACGGTGGAAGGGGGGAAAAACTGTTTTTT. J is TRBJ1-4 and V is TRBV4-3; a possible D gene is TRBD1 (6 bases). The V end was cut by 0 bases, the J end by 8 bases, with 13 bases between. The CDR3 sequence is 15 residues long. The V gene's germline CDR1 is LGHNA and CDR2 YSLEER.

This chain links TRBV29-1 with TRBJ2-3, with 7 nucleotides matching TRBD1. This CDR3 spans 13 amino acids. J gave up 1 base and V 4 bases, and 2 bases lay outside the gene matches. Germline V gives CDR1 SQVTM, CDR2 ANQGSEA. The CDR3 protein is CSVGQGGTDTQYF. CDR3 DNA: TGCAGCGTTGGACAGGGCGGCACAGATACGCAGTATTTT.

A few counts support this clone. V usage is TRBV27 and J usage is TRBJ2-4; 12 bases map to TRBD2. Germline CDR1 MNHEY, CDR2 SMNVEV (reference sequence). J was trimmed by 0 bases and V by 1 base; bases with no gene match: 10. CDR3 size: 20 residues. This CDR3 reads CASSLWRLAGVQLAKNIQYF. In nucleotides, the CDR3 is TGTGCCAGCAGTTTATGGCGACTAGCGGGGGTCCAACTAGCCAAAAACATTCAGTACTTC.

The rearrangement uses TRBV30 and TRBJ2-7; D is perhaps TRBD1 (7 bases). The CDR3 is 12 residues long. The germline V gene encodes CDR1 GTSNPN and CDR2 SVGIG (reference sequence). V was cut by 4 bases and J by 6 bases, with 13 bases left in between. As DNA, the CDR3 is TGTGCCTGGATACCCAGGGGGGTCGAGCAGTACTTC. It codes for CAWIPRGVEQYF.

The V gene is TRBV2, the J gene TRBJ2-2; D possibly corresponds to TRBD1 (6 bases). From germline, CDR1 is SNHLY and CDR2 FYNNEI. The CDR3 consists of 15 residues. V dropped 4 bases and J dropped 0 bases, with 9 bases sitting between them. CDR3 residues: CASSGTDTNTGELFF. The CDR3 nucleotides are TGTGCCAGCAGTGGGACAGACACGAACACCGGGGAGCTGTTTTTT.

This chain connects TRBV30 to TRBJ1-1; D call uncertain. CDR1 is GTSNPN, CDR2 SVGIG, per germline (reference sequence). This CDR3 spans 15 amino acids. Trimming pared 0 bases from V and 4 bases from J, leaving 15 bases between. The CDR3 is CAWSVVWGESTEAFF. The CDR3 DNA reads as TGTGCCTGGAGTGTAGTCTGGGGTGAATCCACTGAAGCTTTCTTT.

The chain joins TRBV30 to TRBJ1-2; TRBD1 agrees at 8 bases. The CDR3 runs 13 residues. CDR1 and CDR2 (germline): GTSNPN, SVGIG (reference sequence). Germline trimming cut 5 bases from V and 0 bases from J; bases unmatched to any gene: 2. CDR3 DNA sequence: TGTGCCTGGGGGACAGGAGCTAACTATGGCTACACCTTC. Protein: CAWGTGANYGYTF.

This clone is medium-sized. J is TRBJ1-4 and V is TRBV28, with a possible D match to TRBD1 (5 bases). The V and J ends lost 3 bases and 6 bases respectively, with 14 bases between them. Germline CDR1 MDHEN, CDR2 SYDVKM. The CDR3 spans 15 residues. The CDR3 sequence is CASSFGGRGDEKLFF. CDR3 nucleotide sequence: TGTGCCAGCAGTTTTGGGGGAAGAGGGGATGAAAAACTGTTTTTT.

This clone came up a few times. The chain carries TRBV5-1 and TRBJ2-5; D not resolved. The ends were cut back, 1 base at V and 5 bases at J, with 9 bases in the middle. CDR3 length equals 13 residues. Germline V gene lookup returns CDR1 SGHRS and CDR2 YFSETQ. In DNA, the CDR3 is TGCGCCAGCAGCTTGTTAGAGACGGAGACCCAGTACTTC. Its protein is CASSLLETETQYF.

This clone has more than one count but fewer than ten. This chain links TRBV19 with TRBJ1-1; D call uncertain. Germline values: CDR1 LNHDA, CDR2 SQIVND (reference sequence). V was clipped by 3 bases and J by 0 bases, with 5 bases between them. The CDR3 totals 13 residues. The CDR3 DNA sequence: TGTGCCAGTAGTATTAGGTTGAACACTGAAGCTTTCTTT. This sequence encodes CASSIRLNTEAFF. Full variable domain (outside the CDR3, taken from reference TRBV19 and TRBJ1-1): DGGITQSPKYLFRKEGQNVTLSCEQNLNHDAMYWYRQDPGQGLRLIYYSQIVNDFQKGDIAEGYSVSREKKESFPLTVTSAQKNPTAFYLCASSIRLNTEAFFGQGTRLTVV.

The chain carries TRBV5-1 and TRBJ2-2; 11 positions agree with TRBD1. This CDR3 contains 17 residues. The J segment lost 5 bases and the V segment lost 7 bases, leaving 13 bases of the junction unmatched. From germline, CDR1 is SGHRS and CDR2 YFSETQ. CDR3 nucleotide sequence: TGCGCCAGCGACCCCCAGGGGACAGGGGGGGCGACCGGGGAGCTGTTTTTT. Its protein is CASDPQGTGGATGELFF.

The V call is TRBV29-1, the J call TRBJ1-6; 12 bases map to TRBD1. The CDR3 runs 15 residues. CDR1 is SQVTM and CDR2 is ANQGSEA in the germline V gene. The CDR3 region has the DNA TGCAGTGCTTGGGAGGGGACAGGGGGCTATTCACCCCTCCACTTT. Its translation is CSAWEGTGGYSPLHF.

The chain couples TRBV30 to TRBJ1-2; D not certain. V was cut by 3 bases and J by 0 bases, with 20 bases left in between. CDR3 length: 17 amino acids. Germline lookup yields CDR1 GTSNPN and CDR2 SVGIG (reference sequence). The CDR3 loop is CAWRVGQGGRANYGYTF. For the CDR3, the DNA is TGTGCCTGGAGGGTCGGCCAAGGAGGAAGAGCTAACTATGGCTACACCTTC.

The J gene is TRBJ1-2, the V gene TRBV2, with 10 bases fitting TRBD1. Trimming removed 9 bases from V and 6 bases from J; junction bases left unmatched: 7. This CDR3 is built from 13 residues. Germline CDR1 SNHLY, CDR2 FYNNEI. The DNA of the CDR3 is TGTGCCAGTACCGGGACAGGGGTAGATGGCTACACCTTC. This translates into CASTGTGVDGYTF.

The V call is TRBV5-1, the J call TRBJ2-5; 7 bases agree with TRBD1. V shed 4 bases and J 5 bases; nucleotides not matched to a gene: 8. The CDR3 spans 14 residues. The V gene's germline CDR1 is SGHRS and CDR2 YFSETQ. The CDR3 DNA reads TGCGCCAGCAGCCCGGGACAGTTCGCGGAGACCCAGTACTTC. Protein sequence: CASSPGQFAETQYF.

The rearrangement joins TRBV6-5 to TRBJ2-7; D possibly corresponds to TRBD2 (6 bases). The J call is doubtful: the DNA matches TRBJ2-1 better. Germline V lookup: CDR1 MNHEY, CDR2 SVGAGI. The CDR3 is 12 amino acids. The CDR3 sequence is CASRDYSNEQFF. The CDR3 DNA sequence: TGTGCCAGCAGGGACTACTCCAATGAGCAGTTCTTC.

The V and J genes are TRBV29-1 and TRBJ1-1; possible D gene TRBD1, 5 bases. The CDR3 is 15 amino acids. Per the germline V gene, CDR1 is SQVTM and CDR2 is ANQGSEA. The V end was cut by 4 bases, the J end by 2 bases, with 17 bases between. CDR3 protein: CSVGGVSVRNTEAFF. CDR3 nucleotides: TGCAGCGTTGGGGGGGTCAGCGTCCGAAACACTGAAGCTTTCTTT.

CDR3 loop: CASSLSGGPETQYF. The CDR3 DNA sequence: TGTGCCAGCAGCTTATCGGGGGGACCCGAGACCCAGTACTTC. This chain joins TRBV7-3 and TRBJ2-5; 7 nucleotides agree with TRBD2. Trimming removed 2 bases from V and 5 bases from J; junction bases left unmatched: 5. The V gene's germline CDR1 is SGHTA and CDR2 FQGTGA. CDR3 length: 14 amino acids.

The V gene is TRBV30, the J gene TRBJ1-2; D gene uncertain. Germline lookup yields CDR1 GTSNPN and CDR2 SVGIG (reference sequence). V shed 2 bases and J shed 8 bases, with 15 bases lying between them. CDR3 size: 13 residues. As DNA, the CDR3 is TGTGCCTGGAGTCGTCGGACCTTAGGAGGCTACACCTTC. Protein: CAWSRRTLGGYTF.

This chain uses TRBV7-8 with TRBJ1-1; weak D call: TRBD1 (5 bases). Trimming left V 8 bases short and J 4 bases short, with 14 bases between. The CDR3 totals 13 residues. The germline CDR1 and CDR2 sequences are SGHVS and FQNEAQ. CDR3 sequence (DNA): TGTGCCAGCGTCAGCAGGGAGGCCACTGAAGCTTTCTTT. Protein product: CASVSREATEAFF.

The gene calls are TRBV9 and TRBJ2-3, with 7 nucleotides matching TRBD1. CDR1 is SGDLS and CDR2 is YYNGEE in the germline V gene. The V and J ends lost 0 bases and 3 bases, in that order; junction bases with no gene match: 10. The CDR3 loop spans 17 amino acids. CDR3 loop: CASSVVGDRASTDTQYF. The CDR3 bases are TGTGCCAGCAGCGTAGTAGGCGACAGGGCATCGACAGATACGCAGTATTTT.